Following are 11 T cell receptor beta chains from one sample sequenced in a study of blood T cell repertoires in COVID-19. Here immunoSEQ multiplex PCR was the method, and the copy in TCRdb shows in-frame clones only, minus some. Here the sample spans some 300,000 clones, approximately 86% being singletons. Sequenced: peripheral blood. Receptors originate from a woman in her sixties or seventies with COVID-19, enrolled during active disease.

Here the CDR3 reads CASSLPGPDGYTF. The CDR3 DNA reads TGTGCCAGCAGTTTACCAGGGCCTGACGGCTACACCTTC. The chain carries TRBV12-3 or TRBV12-4 and TRBJ1-2, with D tentatively TRBD1 (5 bases). This CDR3 has 13 amino acids. The V gene lost 2 bases and the J gene lost 8 bases, with 12 bases spanning the gap.

The chain combines TRBV7-2 with TRBJ1-1; D possibly corresponds to TRBD1 (5 bases). The CDR3 totals 14 residues. Germline loops: CDR1 SGHTA, CDR2 FQGNSA. V shed 3 bases and J shed 4 bases, with 12 bases lying between them. In DNA form, the CDR3 reads TGTGCCAGCAGCTTCGCAGGGATGGGCACTGAAGCTTTCTTT. As protein: CASSFAGMGTEAFF.

The chain carries TRBV10-3 and TRBJ1-2, with TRBD1 matching 7 bases. CDR1 and CDR2 from the germline V gene are ENHRY and SYGVKD. CDR3 size: 13 residues. J gave up 6 bases and V 4 bases, and 5 bases lay outside the gene matches. The CDR3 loop is CAISVIGTDGYTF. The CDR3 nucleotides read TGTGCCATCAGTGTGATCGGGACAGATGGCTACACCTTC.

V and J are TRBV5-1 and TRBJ1-4; D might be TRBD1 (5 bases). V lost 0 bases to trimming and J lost 4 bases, with 10 bases between them. The CDR3 is made up of 15 amino acids. Germline lookup yields CDR1 SGHRS and CDR2 YFSETQ. The CDR3 spells CASSLGTKDNEKLFF. DNA of the CDR3: TGCGCCAGCAGCTTGGGGACAAAGGATAATGAAAAACTGTTTTTT.

The chain carries TRBV7-9 and TRBJ2-2; D is unresolved. V lost 6 bases and J 0 bases, leaving 20 bases between the germline ends. This CDR3 is 18 amino acids long. Germline assignment: CDR1 SEHNR and CDR2 FQNEAQ (reference sequence). The chain's CDR3 is CASSLTPVVVSNTGELFF. CDR3 coding DNA: TGTGCCAGCAGTTTAACCCCAGTGGTGGTATCGAACACCGGGGAGCTGTTTTTT.

The chain combines TRBV21-1 with TRBJ1-2; the table's D call, TRBD1, has no DNA check behind it. TRBV21-1 is a pseudogene. The length of the CDR3 is 13 residues. CDR3 amino acids: CASSTTGGGGYTF. The CDR3 DNA follows: TGTGCCAGCAGCACAACAGGGGGCGGCGGCTACACCTTC.

V is TRBV2 and J is TRBJ1-1; TRBD1 aligns across 9 bases. The germline gives CDR1 SNHLY, CDR2 FYNNEI. This CDR3 region has 15 residues. The V segment lost 5 bases and the J segment 6 bases; nucleotides outside the gene matches: 10. Here the CDR3 reads CASSSRTGAKAEAFF. DNA of the CDR3: TGTGCCAGCAGTTCCAGGACAGGGGCGAAGGCTGAAGCTTTCTTT.

The chain couples TRBV30 to TRBJ1-1; perhaps TRBD1 as D (5 bases). The CDR3 spans 11 residues. V lost 5 bases, J lost 8 bases, and 12 bases lay in between. Germline-derived CDR1 and CDR2 are GTSNPN and SVGIG (reference sequence). CDR3 region: CAWGHGGEAFF. The CDR3 DNA follows: TGTGCCTGGGGACACGGGGGGGAAGCTTTCTTT. The variable domain in full, completed from reference TRBV30 and TRBJ1-1, reads SQTIHQWPATLVQPVGSPLSLECTVEGTSNPNLYWYRQAAGRGLQLLFYSVGIGQISSEVPQNLSASRPQDRQFILSSKKLLLSDSGFYLCAWGHGGEAFFGQGTRLTVV.

This clone was recorded only once. The chain joins TRBV3-1 (or the pseudogene TRBV3-2) to TRBJ2-6, with D perhaps matching TRBD2 (5 bases). The CDR3 sequence is 18 residues long. Trimming pared 1 base from V and 2 bases from J, leaving 15 bases between. Germline V gene data show CDR1 as LGHDT and CDR2 as YNNKEL (reference sequence). CDR3 DNA sequence: TGTGCCAGCAGCCAAGGCACGGGGTTGGTAACTGGGGCCAACGTCCTGACTTTC. As protein: CASSQGTGLVTGANVLTF.

This chain joins TRBV9 and TRBJ1-1, with 9 bases lining up with TRBD1. From germline, CDR1 is SGDLS and CDR2 YYNGEE. The CDR3 length is 14 residues. V gave up 0 bases and J gave up 5 bases; unmatched junction bases: 2. Here the CDR3 reads CASSVETGGTEAFF. In DNA form, the CDR3 reads TGTGCCAGCAGCGTAGAGACAGGGGGGACTGAAGCTTTCTTT.

In this sample, this clone turned up a few times. J is TRBJ2-1 and V is TRBV19; 8 positions match TRBD1. This CDR3 spans 15 amino acids. Germline V gene sequence: CDR1 LNHDA, CDR2 SQIVND (reference sequence). V was pared by 3 bases and J by 5 bases, with 6 bases of the junction left unmatched. The CDR3 reads CASSIDRGFNNEQFF. Here the CDR3 DNA reads TGTGCCAGTAGTATCGACAGGGGATTCAACAATGAGCAGTTCTTC.